The following is a T cell receptor beta chain sequence with its context. Produced via immunoSEQ multiplex PCR; TCRdb's table is partial and in-frame only. This sample has hundreds of thousands of clones, with about 89% found just once. These data originate in a study of shared T cell receptors in the human thymus. The same sample was also studied in work on human thymus T cells.

The origin of this receptor is a boy under two years old with a congenital heart defect. The specimen was thymocytes.

CDR3 sequence (DNA): TGCGCCAGCAGCCAAGACGTCGTTAGCGGGTTTAATGAGCAGTTCTTC. Translating gives CASSQDVVSGFNEQFF. The chain joins TRBV4-3 to TRBJ2-1, with 7 bases matching TRBD2. The trim removed 0 bases at V and 7 bases at J, leaving 9 bases unmatched. Germline V CDR1 and CDR2: LGHNA, YSLEER. The CDR3 is 16 residues long.